The T cell receptor beta chain under discussion was sequenced for a study of blood T cell repertoires in COVID-19. Original methodology: Scientists estimated how many nucleated cells there were by amplifying reference gene primers. This table comes from immunoSEQ multiplex PCR, and its TCRdb copy is limited to in-frame clones, with some not included. Clone size and V and J calls were adopted from that table, with D and trimming inferred from the DNA. The data show 150,000 to 200,000 clones, around 82% seen once. This clone was seen more than once but under ten times. Ages ranged from roughly 18 to 95 years, with residence in about 23 US areas. Sequenced material: PBMCs or T cells enriched from blood (not recorded which). The sequence was collected from an older woman with acute COVID-19.

The CDR3 nucleotides are TGCGCCAGCAGCCAAGGAGGGGGTGTAAACACCATATATTTT. This codes for CASSQGGGVNTIYF. The chain joins TRBV4-3 to TRBJ1-3; perhaps TRBD1 as D (6 bases). The CDR3 extends over 14 amino acids. Germline assignment: CDR1 LGHNA and CDR2 YSLEER. The germline V and J ends were trimmed by 1 base and 6 bases, with 10 bases remaining between them.